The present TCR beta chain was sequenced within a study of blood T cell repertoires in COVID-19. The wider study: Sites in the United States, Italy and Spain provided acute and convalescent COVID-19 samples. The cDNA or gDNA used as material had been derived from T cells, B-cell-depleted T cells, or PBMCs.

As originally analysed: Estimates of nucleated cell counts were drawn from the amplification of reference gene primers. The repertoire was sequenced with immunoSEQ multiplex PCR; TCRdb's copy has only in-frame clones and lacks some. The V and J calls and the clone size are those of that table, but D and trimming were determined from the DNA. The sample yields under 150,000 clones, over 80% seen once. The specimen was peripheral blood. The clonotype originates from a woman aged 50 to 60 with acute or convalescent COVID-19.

The CDR3 is CASSESGSGQREAFF. CDR3 DNA: TGCGCCAGCAGTGAGTCTGGCTCGGGACAGAGAGAAGCTTTCTTT. This chain joins TRBV10-1 and TRBJ1-1; 7 nucleotides agree with TRBD1. Trimming at V came to 0 bases and at J to 8 bases, leaving 9 bases not matched to a gene. Germline loops: CDR1 WNHNN, CDR2 SYGVQD (reference sequence). CDR3 length: 15 residues.